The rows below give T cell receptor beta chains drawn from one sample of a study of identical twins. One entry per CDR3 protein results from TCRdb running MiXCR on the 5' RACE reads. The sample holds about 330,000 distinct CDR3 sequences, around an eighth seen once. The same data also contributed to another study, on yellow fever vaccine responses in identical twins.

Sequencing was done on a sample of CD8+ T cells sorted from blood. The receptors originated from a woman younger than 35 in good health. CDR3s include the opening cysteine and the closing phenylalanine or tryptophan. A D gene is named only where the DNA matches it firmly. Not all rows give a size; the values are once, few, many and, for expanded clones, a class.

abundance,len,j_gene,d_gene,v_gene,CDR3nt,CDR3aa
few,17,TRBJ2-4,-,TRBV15,TGTGCCACCAGCAGAGATGCGACCCCGCTAGCCAAAAACATTCAGTACTTC,CATSRDATPLAKNIQYF
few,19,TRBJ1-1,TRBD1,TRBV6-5,TGTGCCAGCAGTTACTCGTTCGGGACAGGGGGCTCCACGAGGACTGAAGCTTTCTTT,CASSYSFGTGGSTRTEAFF
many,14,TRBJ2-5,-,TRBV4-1,TGCGCCAGCAGCCAAGGGTTGGGTTCGGAGACCCAGTACTTC,CASSQGLGSETQYF
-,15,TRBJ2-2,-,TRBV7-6,TGTGCCAGCAGCTTATCCAGAGGGAACACCGGGGAGCTGTTTTTT,CASSLSRGNTGELFF
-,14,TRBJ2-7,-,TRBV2,TGTGCCAGCAGTGAACAGTCCACGGCCTACGAGCAGTACTTC,CASSEQSTAYEQYF
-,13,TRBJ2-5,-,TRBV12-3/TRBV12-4,TGTGCCAGCAGTCCCCTGTGGGGGGAGACCCAGTACTTC,CASSPLWGETQYF
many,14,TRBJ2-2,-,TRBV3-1,TGTGCCAGCAGCCCTCGACAGTCGCGGTTAGAGCTGTTTTTT,CASSPRQSRLELFF
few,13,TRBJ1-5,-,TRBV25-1,TGTGCCAGCAGTGAATCTGGAGGCCAGCCCCAGCATTTT,CASSESGGQPQHF
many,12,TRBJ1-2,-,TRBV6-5,TGTGCCAGCCTAGGGGGTAGCTATGGCTACACCTTC,CASLGGSYGYTF
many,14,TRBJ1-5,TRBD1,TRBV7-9,TGTGCCAGCAGCTTAGGGACAGGGATTCAGCCCCAGCATTTT,CASSLGTGIQPQHF
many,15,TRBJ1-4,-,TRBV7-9,TGTGCCAGCAGCCCAGACCCGTTTCTTAATGAAAAACTGTTTTTT,CASSPDPFLNEKLFF
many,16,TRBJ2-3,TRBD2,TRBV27,TGTGCCAGCAGTTTATCGGCGGGGGGCTGGTCAGATACGCAGTATTTT,CASSLSAGGWSDTQYF
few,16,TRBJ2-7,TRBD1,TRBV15,TGTGCCACCAGCAGAGATTGGGGACAGGGGAGTTCCGAGCAGTACTTC,CATSRDWGQGSSEQYF
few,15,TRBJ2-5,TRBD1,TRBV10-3,TGTGCCATCAGTGAGTTCGGGACAGGGCAAGAGACCCAGTACTTC,CAISEFGTGQETQYF
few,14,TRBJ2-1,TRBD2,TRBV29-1,TGCAGCGCCCCGACTAGCGGGAGTCGCAATGAGCAGTTCTTC,CSAPTSGSRNEQFF
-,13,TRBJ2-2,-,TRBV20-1,TGCAGTGCTAGAGATGGGAACACCGGGGAGCTGTTTTTT,CSARDGNTGELFF
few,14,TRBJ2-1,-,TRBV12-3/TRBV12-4,TGTGCCAGCAGTTTTGTGGGTCCCTACAATGAGCAGTTCTTC,CASSFVGPYNEQFF
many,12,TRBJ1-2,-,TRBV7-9,TGTGCCAGCAGTTTAGGTGGCTATGGCTACACCTTC,CASSLGGYGYTF
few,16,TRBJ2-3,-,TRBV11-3,TGTGCCAGCAGCTTAGTCCCCCTCGGGGGCACAGATACGCAGTATTTT,CASSLVPLGGTDTQYF
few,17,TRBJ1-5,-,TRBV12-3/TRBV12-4,TGTGCCAGCAGTTTAGCGCCTTGGTTACAGAGCAATCAGCCCCAGCATTTT,CASSLAPWLQSNQPQHF
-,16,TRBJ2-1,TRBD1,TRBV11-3,TGTGCCAGCAGCTCGGACAGGGGGCAATCCTACAATGAGCAGTTCTTC,CASSSDRGQSYNEQFF
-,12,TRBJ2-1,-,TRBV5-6,TGTGCCAGCAGCTTGTTCCTCAATGAGCAGTTCTTC,CASSLFLNEQFF
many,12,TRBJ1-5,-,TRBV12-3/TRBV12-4,TGTGCCAGCAGTGGGGACAATCAGCCCCAGCATTTT,CASSGDNQPQHF
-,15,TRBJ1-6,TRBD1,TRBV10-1,TGCGCCAGCATTGGACAGGGAGGGTATAATTCACCCCTCCACTTT,CASIGQGGYNSPLHF
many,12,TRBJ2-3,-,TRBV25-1,TGTGCCAGCACCCTAAGGGGGGATACGCAGTATTTT,CASTLRGDTQYF
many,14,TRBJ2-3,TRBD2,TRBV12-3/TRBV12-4,TGTGCCACCCAGCGGGAGAGTGGCACAGATACGCAGTATTTT,CATQRESGTDTQYF
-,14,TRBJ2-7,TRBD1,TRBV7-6,TGTGCCAGCAGCCTTCGACAGGGGGAAAGGGAGCAGTACTTC,CASSLRQGEREQYF
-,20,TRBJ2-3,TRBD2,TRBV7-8,TGTGCCAGCGACCCCGACTATAAAACTTTCGGCGGGGGGGCGGGAGATACGCAGTATTTT,CASDPDYKTFGGGAGDTQYF
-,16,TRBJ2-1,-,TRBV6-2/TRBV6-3,TGTGCCAGCAGTTACTCGTTTGCCCTGGCCTACAATGAGCAGTTCTTC,CASSYSFALAYNEQFF
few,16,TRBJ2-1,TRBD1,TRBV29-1,TGCAGCGTTGAAAGAGAGGGACAGGGGACATTCGATGAGCAGTTCTTC,CSVEREGQGTFDEQFF
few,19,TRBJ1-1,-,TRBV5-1,TGCGCCAGCAGCCGCTCGGGTGTCTTGAGCTCGGGTACGGACACTGAAGCTTTCTTT,CASSRSGVLSSGTDTEAFF
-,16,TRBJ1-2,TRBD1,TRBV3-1,TGTGCCAGCAGCCAAGGGACAGGGGAGTCTAGCTATGGCTACACCTTC,CASSQGTGESSYGYTF
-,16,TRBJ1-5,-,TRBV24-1,TGTGCCACCAGTGATGGTGGGGGGCTGGGCAATCAGCCCCAGCATTTT,CATSDGGGLGNQPQHF
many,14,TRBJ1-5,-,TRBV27,TGTGCCAGCAGTTTATTTTTGGGGGGTCAGCCCCAGCATTTT,CASSLFLGGQPQHF
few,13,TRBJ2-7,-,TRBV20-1,TGCAGTGCTAGAGGAACCCGGGATTACGAGCAGTACTTC,CSARGTRDYEQYF
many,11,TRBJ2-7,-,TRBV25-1,TGTGCCAGCAGTCCCGGGACAGAGCAGTACTTC,CASSPGTEQYF
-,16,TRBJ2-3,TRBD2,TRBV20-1,TGCAGTGCTAGGGATCACACTAGCGGGGGGTTCATTACGCAGTATTTT,CSARDHTSGGFITQYF
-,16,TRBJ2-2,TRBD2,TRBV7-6,TGTGCCAGCAGCTTAGGGCGGGAGGGTCACACCGGGGAGCTGTTTTTT,CASSLGREGHTGELFF
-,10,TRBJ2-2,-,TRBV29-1,TGCAGCGTTATCTCCGGGGAGCTGTTTTTT,CSVISGELFF
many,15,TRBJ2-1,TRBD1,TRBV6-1,TGTGCCAGCGGACCGGGACAGGGGCCCGGCAATGAGCAGTTCTTC,CASGPGQGPGNEQFF
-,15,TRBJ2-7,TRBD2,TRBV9,TGTGCCAGCAGCACGGGACTAGCGAAAACCTACGAGCAGTACTTC,CASSTGLAKTYEQYF
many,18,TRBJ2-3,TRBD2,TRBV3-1,TGTGCCAGCAGCCAAGATGTGGTGGGGACTAGTATCACAGATACGCAGTATTTT,CASSQDVVGTSITDTQYF
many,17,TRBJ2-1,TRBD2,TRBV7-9,TGTGCCAGCAGCTTAGTGTTGGCTAGCGGGAGGCTCAATGAGCAGTTCTTC,CASSLVLASGRLNEQFF
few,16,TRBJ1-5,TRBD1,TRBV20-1,TGCTGTGCAACTACAGGGGCCCGGTATAGCAATCAGCCCCAGCATTTT,CCATTGARYSNQPQHF
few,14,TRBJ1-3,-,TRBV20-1,TGCAGTGCTGGGGGGGACCTCTCTGGAAACACCATATATTTT,CSAGGDLSGNTIYF
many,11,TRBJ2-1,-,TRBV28,TGTGCCAGCACGGAAAGCAATGAGCAGTTCTTC,CASTESNEQFF
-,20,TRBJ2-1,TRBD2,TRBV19,TGTGCCAGTAGTGGGTTCGGGACTAGCGGGAGTTCAGGCTCCTACAATGAGCAGTTCTTC,CASSGFGTSGSSGSYNEQFF
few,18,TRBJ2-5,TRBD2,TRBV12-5,TGTGCTAGTGGTTTGACGGGGACTAGCGGGGAGTACCAAGAGACCCAGTACTTC,CASGLTGTSGEYQETQYF
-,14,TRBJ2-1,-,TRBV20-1,TGCAGTGCTCCCACCCCGGTGACTTACAATGAGCAGTTCTTC,CSAPTPVTYNEQFF
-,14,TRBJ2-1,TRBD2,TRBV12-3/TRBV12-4,TGTGCCAGCAGTGGGGAGACTAGCAGCAATGAGCGGTTCTTC,CASSGETSSNERFF
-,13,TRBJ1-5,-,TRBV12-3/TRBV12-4,TGTGCCAGCAGTTTAAAAGGGCCTCAGCCCCAGCATTTT,CASSLKGPQPQHF
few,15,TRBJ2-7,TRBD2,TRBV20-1,TGCAGTGCTGGGGTAGCGGGAGGGCCCTCCTACGAGCAGTACTTC,CSAGVAGGPSYEQYF
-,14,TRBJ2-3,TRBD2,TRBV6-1,TGTGCCAGCAGTAGACTAGCGCGCACAGATACGCAGTATTTT,CASSRLARTDTQYF
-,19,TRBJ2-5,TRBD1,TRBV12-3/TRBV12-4,TGTGCCAGCAGTCCCGGCCCCCGGGACAGGGGGTTGCCGGGCGAGACCCAGTACTTC,CASSPGPRDRGLPGETQYF
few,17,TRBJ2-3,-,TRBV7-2,TGTGCCAGCAGCTTAGTGTTTCGGGTGAAGGGCACAGATACGCAGTATTTT,CASSLVFRVKGTDTQYF
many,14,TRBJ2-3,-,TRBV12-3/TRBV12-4,TGTGCCAGCAGTTTTGCAGGGTCTGGAGATACGCAGTATTTT,CASSFAGSGDTQYF
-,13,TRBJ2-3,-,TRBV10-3,TGTGCCATCAGTGAGAAGGCCACAGATACGCAGTATTTT,CAISEKATDTQYF